This TCR beta chain was identified during a study of T-cell memory formation after mild COVID-19. One entry per CDR3 protein results from TCRdb running MiXCR on the 5' RACE reads. The sample gives about 130,000 distinct CDR3 sequences, about 18% of which show up once; around 4.8% is in the top ten. CDR3 size: 12 residues. Trimming pared 2 bases from V and 10 bases from J, leaving 9 bases between. Germline-derived CDR1 and CDR2 are MNHEY and SVGAGI. The chain recombines TRBV6-5 with TRBJ2-1; no clear D gene. Specimen: PBMCs or a T cell subset sorted from them (not recorded which). The origin of this receptor is a man between 18 and 35 years old who had mild COVID-19 (a few samples of this study predate the infection). Cell type and time point are not known. For the CDR3, the DNA is TGTGCCAGCAGTTACGGTGTGGGGGAGCAGTTCTTC. Amino acid sequence: CASSYGVGEQFF.